This T cell receptor (beta chain) was identified during a study of T cells in Graves' hyperthyroidism and ophthalmopathy (dated by TCRdb to about 2019). Turning to the overall study: Peripheral blood samples were taken at the time of initial diagnosis, prior to any treatment. Following sampling, methimazole starting at 30 mg daily was given to hyperthyroidism patients, and high-dose intravenous methylprednisolone was given to ophthalmopathy patients. The 95 to 100 discovery patients were randomly divided into training and test sets at a 7:3 ratio. Thyroid tissue and blood T-cell repertoires from several Graves' hyperthyroidism patients were also compared in the study. Prospective prediction of ophthalmopathy was tested in an independent validation cohort consisting of 18 to 20 hyperthyroidism patients and approximately 16 patients who later progressed to ophthalmopathy. The paper reports TCR Vbeta CDR3 sequencing of over 120 peripheral blood samples: fewer than 50 ophthalmopathy, 70 to 85 hyperthyroidism and approximately 17 progressor patients. TCR V-J signatures able to tell the groups apart were searched for in a discovery cohort of about a hundred patients, of whom roughly 42 had Graves' ophthalmopathy and around 56 had stable Graves' hyperthyroidism. Here is what the overall study found, with its caveats: Ophthalmopathy was separated from stable hyperthyroidism by a 13 V-J signature model, with approximately 86% sensitivity and about 84% specificity obtained in cross-validation and 80%/75% obtained in testing. In validation, the model predicted progression to ophthalmopathy a median of approximately 6.3 months before onset, with over 60% sensitivity and about 72% specificity. Sample size was not statistically predetermined, and investigators were not blinded to group allocation. Most expanded thyroid clonotypes (frequency above 0.001) were also detected in blood, suggesting blood repertoires may reflect thyroid immune responses.

Amplification of TCR beta CDR3 regions was carried out from RNA transcripts. A first-round RT-PCR of the TCR CDR3 used the HTBI primer set with the Qiagen OneStep RT-PCR kit. The libraries were constructed in a second round of multiplex PCR and then size-selected and purified. Libraries were sequenced paired-end with 100 bp reads on an Illumina HiSeq2000. Per the source publication's procedure: SOAPnuke was used to process the raw data, with reads discarded if the reads contained adapters or uncalled bases, had a mean Phred below 15, or lacked an exact constant-primer or identifier match. High-quality paired reads were merged with COPE v1.2.5, and unique nucleotide sequences were defined as clonotypes. Clonotypes were aligned to IMGT TRBV, TRBD and TRBJ reference segments using MiTCR v1.1. Only V-J combinations with frequency above 0.0001, covering about 99% of repertoires, were analysed. The TCS score was defined as the ratio of F50 (clonal expansion) to E x V (chaos), calculated using BLOSUM62-based TCRdist between CDR3 peptides within each V-J. Welch's t-statistics and random forest reduced 450 to 600 V-J features to 10 to 15, which were used in a naive Bayes classifier (R e1071). The Morisita-Horn index was used to measure how similar the thyroid and blood repertoires were. TCRdb reanalyzed the raw reads on its own, using fastp at Q25 for trimming and MiXCR for clone calling, and kept in-frame beta chains. Entries that share a CDR3 protein sequence are merged under the most common genes and DNA. The V and J calls were determined by TCRdb, not by the authors. This sample holds around 720,000 distinct CDR3 sequences; roughly 32% were observed only once. The leading ten clones occupy roughly 30% of the sample.

Graves' hyperthyroidism was defined as stable when no progression to ophthalmopathy occurred over 18 months of follow-up. Hyperthyroidism patients were aged 18 to 65 years and newly diagnosed, with disease duration of less than 2 months. Exclusion was applied to patients with uncontrolled infections, other autoimmune diseases, pregnancy or lactation. Clinical symptoms, serum thyroxine and TRAb, thyroid ultrasound, and orbital computed tomography formed the basis for the diagnoses. Ficoll-Paque density gradient centrifugation was used to isolate PBMCs from 8 to 10 ml of fresh peripheral blood. Total RNA was extracted with Trizol reagent, and quality was checked on an Agilent 2100 Bioanalyzer. In the case of this clonotype: Its cognate antigen has yet to be identified. There are no base qualities to consult, and no much larger clone falls within one base.

Reading from cysteine to phenylalanine, the CDR3 counts 14 amino acids. Of the read, only the CDR3 DNA is kept; its 42 bases are in frame from base 1. CDR1 and CDR2, per the germline V gene, are MDHEN and SYDVKM. V and J are truncated by 5 bases and 7 bases respectively, leaving an intervening sequence of 18 bases. The chain was built from TRBV28 and TRBJ2-7; TRBD1 is a weak D gene call, 6 bases matching. The source of this sequence is a woman in her 40s with Graves' hyperthyroidism. Sequencing used blood. The CDR3 reads CASSTQGVEEEQYF. The nucleotides are TGTGCCAGCAGTACACAGGGCGTGGAGGAAGAGCAGTACTTC. The variable domain in full, with residues beyond the CDR3 obtained from the reference TRBV28 and TRBJ2-7 genes, is DVKVTQSSRYLVKRTGEKVFLECVQDMDHENMFWYRQDPGLGLRLIYFSYDVKMKEKGDIPEGYSVSREKKERFSLILESASTNQTSMYLCASSTQGVEEEQYFGPGTRLTVT.